This T cell receptor beta chain was sequenced for a study of naive and memory T cell subsets. Trimming cost V 2 bases and J 1 base; bases outside gene matches: 2. CDR1 and CDR2 from the germline V gene are LGHDT and YNNKEL (reference sequence). This CDR3 region has 16 residues. On this clonotype itself: The antigen is not known.

Overnight CMV lysate stimulation of fresh PBMCs defined donor CMV status by CD4+ IFNgamma. Both TRBC1 and TRBC2 were covered by a beta constant-region primer of two equimolar oligonucleotides. Nested alpha and beta constant-region primers with the SP2 primer drove four PCR rounds on ligated cDNA. TCRdb itself ran the UMI-ligation and nested PCR reads through MiXCR, one entry per CDR3 protein. The sample has approximately 140,000 distinct CDR3 sequences, over 15% seen once; the top ten hold approximately 0.15%. Broader study findings: In CD4 and CD8 cells, diversity dropped from naive through EMRA. Each distinct alpha or beta sequence counts as one clonotype.

The sequenced material came from naive CD4+ T cells from blood. This sequence was found in a human donor in good health. The chain has TRBV3-1 and TRBJ2-5, with 12 bases matching TRBD2. The CDR3 loop is CASSQQTSGGQETQYF. The CDR3 DNA follows: TGTGCCAGCAGCCAACAGACTAGCGGGGGCCAAGAGACCCAGTACTTC.